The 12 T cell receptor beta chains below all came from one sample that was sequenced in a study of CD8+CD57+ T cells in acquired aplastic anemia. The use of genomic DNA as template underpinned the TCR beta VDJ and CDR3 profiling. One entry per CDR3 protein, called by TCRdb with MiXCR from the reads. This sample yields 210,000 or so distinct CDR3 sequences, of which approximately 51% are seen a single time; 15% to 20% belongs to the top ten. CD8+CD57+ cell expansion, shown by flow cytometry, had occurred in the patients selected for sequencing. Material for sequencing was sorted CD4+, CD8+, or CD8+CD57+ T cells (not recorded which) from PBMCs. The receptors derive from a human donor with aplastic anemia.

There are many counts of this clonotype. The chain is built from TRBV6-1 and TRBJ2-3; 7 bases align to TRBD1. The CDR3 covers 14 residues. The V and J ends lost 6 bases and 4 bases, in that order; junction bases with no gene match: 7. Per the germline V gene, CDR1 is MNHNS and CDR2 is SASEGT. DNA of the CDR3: TGTGCCAGCAGCAAAGGGGGCGCGCCAGATACGCAGTATTTT. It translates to CASSKGGAPDTQYF.

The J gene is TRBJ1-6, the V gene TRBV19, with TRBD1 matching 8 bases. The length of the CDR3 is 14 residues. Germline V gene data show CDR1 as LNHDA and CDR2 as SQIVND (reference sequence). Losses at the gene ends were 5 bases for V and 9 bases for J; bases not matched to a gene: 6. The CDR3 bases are TGTGCCAGTAGTTATGGACAGGGAGGTTCACCCCTCCACTTT. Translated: CASSYGQGGSPLHF.

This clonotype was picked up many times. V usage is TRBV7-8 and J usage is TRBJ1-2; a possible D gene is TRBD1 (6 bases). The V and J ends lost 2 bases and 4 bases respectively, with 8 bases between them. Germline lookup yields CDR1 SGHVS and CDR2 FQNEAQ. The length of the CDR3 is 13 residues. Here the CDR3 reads CASSLSQGYGYTF. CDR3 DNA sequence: TGTGCCAGCAGCTTATCACAGGGCTATGGCTACACCTTC.

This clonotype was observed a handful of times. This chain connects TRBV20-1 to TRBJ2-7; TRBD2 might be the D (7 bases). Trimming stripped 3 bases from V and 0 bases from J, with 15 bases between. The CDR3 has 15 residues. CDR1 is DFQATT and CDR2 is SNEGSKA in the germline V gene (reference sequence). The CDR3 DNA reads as TGCAGTGCTAGGAGTAAACGGGGGGCCTCCTACGAGCAGTACTTC. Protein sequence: CSARSKRGASYEQYF.

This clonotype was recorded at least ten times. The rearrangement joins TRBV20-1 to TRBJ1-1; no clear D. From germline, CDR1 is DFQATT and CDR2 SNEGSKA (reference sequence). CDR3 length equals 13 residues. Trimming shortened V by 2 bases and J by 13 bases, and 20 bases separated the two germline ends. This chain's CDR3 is CSARPTANPTDFF. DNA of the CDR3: TGCAGTGCTAGACCAACAGCTAATCCGACGGATTTCTTT.

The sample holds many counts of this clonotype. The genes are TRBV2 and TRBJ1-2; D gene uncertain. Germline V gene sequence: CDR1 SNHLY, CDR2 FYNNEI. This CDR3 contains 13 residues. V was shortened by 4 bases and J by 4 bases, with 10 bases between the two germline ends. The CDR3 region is CASSGSGSYGYTF. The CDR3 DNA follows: TGTGCCAGCAGTGGGAGCGGCTCCTATGGCTACACCTTC.

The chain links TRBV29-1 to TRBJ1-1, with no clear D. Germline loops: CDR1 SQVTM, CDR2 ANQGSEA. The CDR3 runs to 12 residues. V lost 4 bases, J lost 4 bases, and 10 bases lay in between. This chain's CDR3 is CSVASDPTEAFF. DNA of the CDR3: TGCAGCGTTGCTTCGGACCCCACTGAAGCTTTCTTT.

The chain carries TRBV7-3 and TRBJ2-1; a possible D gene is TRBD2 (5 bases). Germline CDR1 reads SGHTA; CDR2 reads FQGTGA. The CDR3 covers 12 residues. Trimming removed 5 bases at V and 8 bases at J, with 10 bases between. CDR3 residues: CASSPNSDEQFF. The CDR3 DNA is TGTGCCAGCAGCCCGAATAGCGATGAGCAGTTCTTC. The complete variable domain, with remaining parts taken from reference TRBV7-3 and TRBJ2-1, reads GAGVSQTPSNKVTEKGKYVELRCDPISGHTALYWYRQSLGQGPEFLIYFQGTGAADDSGLPNDRFFAVRPEGSVSTLKIQRTERGDSAVYLCASSPNSDEQFFGPGTRLTVL.

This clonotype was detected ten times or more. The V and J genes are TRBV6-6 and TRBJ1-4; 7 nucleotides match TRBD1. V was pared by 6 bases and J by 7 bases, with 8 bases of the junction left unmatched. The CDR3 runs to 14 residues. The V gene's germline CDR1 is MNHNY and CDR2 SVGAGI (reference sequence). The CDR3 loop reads CASRTDRLLEKLFF. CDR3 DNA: TGTGCCAGCAGGACGGACAGGCTCCTTGAAAAACTGTTTTTT.

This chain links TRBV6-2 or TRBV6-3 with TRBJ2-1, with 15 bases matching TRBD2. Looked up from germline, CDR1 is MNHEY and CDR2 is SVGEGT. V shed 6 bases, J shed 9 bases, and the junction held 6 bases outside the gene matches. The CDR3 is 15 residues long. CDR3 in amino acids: CASSRTSGGVGEQFF. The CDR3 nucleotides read TGTGCCAGCAGCAGGACTAGCGGGGGGGTCGGTGAGCAGTTCTTC.

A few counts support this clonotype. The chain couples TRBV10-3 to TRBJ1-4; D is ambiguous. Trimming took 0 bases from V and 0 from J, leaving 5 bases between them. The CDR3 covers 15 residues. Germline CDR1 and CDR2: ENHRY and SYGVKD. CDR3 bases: TGTGCCATCAGTGAGTCGGGGACAACTAATGAAAAACTGTTTTTT. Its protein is CAISESGTTNEKLFF.

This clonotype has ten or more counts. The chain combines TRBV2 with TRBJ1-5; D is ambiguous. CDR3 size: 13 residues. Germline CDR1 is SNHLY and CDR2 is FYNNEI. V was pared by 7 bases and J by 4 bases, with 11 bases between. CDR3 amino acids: CASTISWNQPQHF. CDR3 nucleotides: TGTGCCAGCACTATTAGCTGGAATCAGCCCCAGCATTTT.